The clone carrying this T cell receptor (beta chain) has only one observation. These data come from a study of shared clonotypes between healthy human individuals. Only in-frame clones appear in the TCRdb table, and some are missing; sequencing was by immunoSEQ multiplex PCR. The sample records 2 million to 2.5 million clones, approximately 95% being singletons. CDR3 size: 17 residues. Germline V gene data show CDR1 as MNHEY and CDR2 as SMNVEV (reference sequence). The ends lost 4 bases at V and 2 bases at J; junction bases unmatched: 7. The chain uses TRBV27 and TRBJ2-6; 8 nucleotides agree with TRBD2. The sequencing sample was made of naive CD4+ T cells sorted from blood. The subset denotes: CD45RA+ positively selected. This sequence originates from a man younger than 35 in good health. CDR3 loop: CASSSARGGAGANVLTF. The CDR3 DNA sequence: TGTGCCAGCAGTTCCGCCCGGGGGGGTGCTGGGGCCAACGTCCTGACTTTC.